The clone carrying this T cell receptor beta chain showed up many times. As for time point: before trial treatment. Trimming stripped 5 bases from V and 2 bases from J, with 15 bases between. CDR1 and CDR2 from the germline V gene are SGHRS and YFSETQ. The CDR3 covers 15 residues. This sample was included in a study of low-dose radiotherapy and immunotherapy resistance in tumors. TRAV- and TRBV-specific primers, spanning alpha and beta chains, primed first-strand cDNA. TCR amplification used roughly 18 PCR cycles, a constant-region primer and a V-primer adapter. TCRdb recomputed calls from the reads with MiXCR, one row per CDR3 protein. The data contain around 76,000 distinct CDR3 sequences, around 30% of them singletons.

The chain recombines TRBV5-1 with TRBJ2-3; TRBD1 is a possible D gene (6 bases). The sequence came from a female donor with ovarian cancer. Sample: PBMCs, taken before treatment. Here the CDR3 DNA reads TGCGCCAGCAGTTACACGGGACATTCCACAGATACGCAGTATTTT. This encodes CASSYTGHSTDTQYF.